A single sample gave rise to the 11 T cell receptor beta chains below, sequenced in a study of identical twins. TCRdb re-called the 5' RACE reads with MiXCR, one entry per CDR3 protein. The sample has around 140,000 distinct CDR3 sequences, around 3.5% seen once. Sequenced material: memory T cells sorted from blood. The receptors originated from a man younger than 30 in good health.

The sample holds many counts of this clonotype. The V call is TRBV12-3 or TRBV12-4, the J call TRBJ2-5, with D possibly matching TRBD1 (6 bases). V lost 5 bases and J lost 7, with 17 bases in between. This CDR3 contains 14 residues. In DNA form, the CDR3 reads TGTGCCAGCAGTCCGGGACGGCGAGGGGGGACCCAGTACTTC. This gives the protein CASSPGRRGGTQYF.

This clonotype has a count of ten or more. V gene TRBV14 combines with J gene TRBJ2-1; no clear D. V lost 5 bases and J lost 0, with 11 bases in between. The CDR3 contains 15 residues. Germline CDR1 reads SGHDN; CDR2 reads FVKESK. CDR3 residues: CASSYDRPSYNEQFF. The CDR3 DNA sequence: TGTGCCAGCAGCTATGACCGTCCCTCCTACAATGAGCAGTTCTTC. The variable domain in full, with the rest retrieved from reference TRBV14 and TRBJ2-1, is EAGVTQFPSHSVIEKGQTVTLRCDPISGHDNLYWYRRVMGKEIKFLLHFVKESKQDESGMPNNRFLAERTGGTYSTLKVQPAELEDSGVYFCASSYDRPSYNEQFFGPGTRLTVL.

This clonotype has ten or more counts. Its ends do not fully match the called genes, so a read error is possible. The CDR3 bases are TGCGCCACCAGCCCAGAGGGGCATGGCTACACCTTC. Translated, it gives CATSPEGHGYTF. V is TRBV5-1 and J is TRBJ1-2; D is perhaps TRBD1 (5 bases). The length of the CDR3 is 12 residues. Germline loops: CDR1 SGHRS, CDR2 YFSETQ. Complete variable domain (other parts from reference TRBV5-1 and TRBJ1-2): KAGVTQTPRYLIKTRGQQVTLSCSPISGHRSVSWYQQTPGQGLQFLFEYFSETQRNKGNFPGRFSGRQFSNSRSEMNVSTLELGDSALYLCATSPEGHGYTFGSGTRLTVV.

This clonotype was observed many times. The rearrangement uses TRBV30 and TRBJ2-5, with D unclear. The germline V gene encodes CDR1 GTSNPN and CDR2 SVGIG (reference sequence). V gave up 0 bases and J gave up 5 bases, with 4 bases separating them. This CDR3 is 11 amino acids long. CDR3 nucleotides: TGTGCCTGGAGTGTAGCGGAGACCCAGTACTTC. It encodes CAWSVAETQYF.

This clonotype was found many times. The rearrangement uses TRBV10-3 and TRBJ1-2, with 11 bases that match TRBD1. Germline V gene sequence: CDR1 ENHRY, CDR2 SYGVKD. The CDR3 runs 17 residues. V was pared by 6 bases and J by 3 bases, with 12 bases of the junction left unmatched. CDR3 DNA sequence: TGTGCCATCAGGCCCGGACAGGGGGCCGGTCGGGACTATGGCTACACCTTC. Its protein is CAIRPGQGAGRDYGYTF.

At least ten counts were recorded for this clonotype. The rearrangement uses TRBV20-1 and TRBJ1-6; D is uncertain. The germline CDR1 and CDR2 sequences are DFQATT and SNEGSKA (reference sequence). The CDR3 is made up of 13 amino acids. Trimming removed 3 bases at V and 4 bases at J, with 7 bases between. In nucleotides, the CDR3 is TGCAGTGCTAGGGACTTTTATAATTCACCCCTCCACTTT. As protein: CSARDFYNSPLHF.

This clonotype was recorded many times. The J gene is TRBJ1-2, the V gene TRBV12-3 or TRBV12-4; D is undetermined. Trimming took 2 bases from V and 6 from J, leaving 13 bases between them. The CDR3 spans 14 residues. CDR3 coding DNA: TGTGCCAGCAGTTTAAGGCCCCGGACTAATGGCTACACCTTC. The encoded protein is CASSLRPRTNGYTF.

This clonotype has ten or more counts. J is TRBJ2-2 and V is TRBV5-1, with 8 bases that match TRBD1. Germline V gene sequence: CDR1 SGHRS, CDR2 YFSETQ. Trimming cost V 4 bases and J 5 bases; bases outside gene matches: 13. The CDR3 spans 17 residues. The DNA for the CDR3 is TGCGCCAGCAGCATAACCCCGACAGGGGCGGAGACCGGGGAGCTGTTTTTT. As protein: CASSITPTGAETGELFF.

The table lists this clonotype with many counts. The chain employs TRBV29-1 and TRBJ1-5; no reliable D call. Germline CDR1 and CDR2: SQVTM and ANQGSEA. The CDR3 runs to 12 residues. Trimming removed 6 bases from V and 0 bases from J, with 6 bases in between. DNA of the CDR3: TGCAGCGTCGGATATAGCAATCAGCCCCAGCATTTT. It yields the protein CSVGYSNQPQHF. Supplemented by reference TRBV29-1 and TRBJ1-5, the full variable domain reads SAVISQKPSRDICQRGTSLTIQCQVDSQVTMMFWYRQQPGQSLTLIATANQGSEATYESGFVIDKFPISRPNLTFSTLTVSNMSPEDSSIYLCSVGYSNQPQHFGDGTRLSIL.

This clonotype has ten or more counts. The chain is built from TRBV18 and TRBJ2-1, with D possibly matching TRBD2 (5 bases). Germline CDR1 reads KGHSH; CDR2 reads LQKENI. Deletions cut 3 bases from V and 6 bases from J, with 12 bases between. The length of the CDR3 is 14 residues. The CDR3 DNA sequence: TGTGCCAGCTCACCCCCTAGCCGGGGCAATGAGCAGTTCTTC. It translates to CASSPPSRGNEQFF. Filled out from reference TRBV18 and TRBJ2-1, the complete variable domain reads NAGVMQNPRHLVRRRGQEARLRCSPMKGHSHVYWYRQLPEEGLKFMVYLQKENIIDESGMPKERFSAEFPKEGPSILRIQQVVRGDSAAYFCASSPPSRGNEQFFGPGTRLTVL.

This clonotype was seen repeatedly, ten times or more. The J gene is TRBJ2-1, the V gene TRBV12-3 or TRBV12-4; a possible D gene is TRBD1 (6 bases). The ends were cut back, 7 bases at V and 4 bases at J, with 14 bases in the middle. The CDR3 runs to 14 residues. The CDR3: CASTLDRSYNEQFF. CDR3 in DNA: TGTGCCAGCACGCTAGACAGGAGTTACAATGAGCAGTTCTTC.